This T cell receptor beta chain was recovered during a study of T cells in Graves' hyperthyroidism and ophthalmopathy. Overall study context: At the time of initial diagnosis and before any treatment, peripheral blood was collected.

The investigators amplified TCR beta CDR3 regions from RNA transcripts. TCR CDR3 underwent first-round RT-PCR with the HTBI primer set. Using its own MiXCR run on the multiplex PCR reads, TCRdb lists one record per CDR3 protein. Among about 420,000 distinct CDR3 sequences listed, more than 15% were seen once. This clonotype occurred many times. The antigen remains unidentified. Disease duration under 2 months; hyperthyroidism patients were aged 18 to 65. Findings and limits, study-wide: A median roughly six months before onset, the model predicted ophthalmopathy. Blood also contained most expanded thyroid clonotypes above 0.001.

V was clipped by 4 bases and J by 5 bases, with 15 bases between them. The CDR3 covers 16 residues. Germline CDR1 SGHAT, CDR2 FQNNGV. The clonotype originates from a woman in her late teens or twenties with Graves' hyperthyroidism. V usage is TRBV11-2 and J usage is TRBJ2-6; no reliable D call. The sample taken for sequencing was blood. The chain's CDR3 is CASSSRTFFRANVLTF. DNA for the CDR3: TGTGCCAGCAGCTCGCGGACCTTCTTCAGGGCCAACGTCCTGACTTTC.